One sample yielded the 5 T cell receptor beta chains listed below, sequenced in a study of cytomegalovirus exposure and HLA in healthy donors. Use of 60 Vbeta and 13 Jbeta primers characterized the PCR. Generated by immunoSEQ multiplex PCR, the TCRdb table keeps only in-frame clones and is missing some. The table shows 200,000 to 250,000 clones, with over 80% occurring only once. The specimen sequenced was PBMCs. These receptor sequences come from a woman in her thirties or forties in good health and CMV-seropositive.

Worth noting for this clone: At the DNA level, this CDR3 is encoded by other sequences in the same sample as well. The CDR3 bases are TGTGCCAGCAGCGTAGGCGGAGAGAACACTGAAGCTTTCTTT. This sequence encodes CASSVGGENTEAFF. V and J are TRBV9 and TRBJ1-1; the D is unclear. CDR1 is SGDLS, CDR2 YYNGEE, per germline. With 0 bases removed from V and 1 base from J, the gap between germline ends came to 7 bases. CDR3 size: 14 residues.

The chain joins TRBV11-2 to TRBJ1-6; D not certain. The CDR3 is 14 residues long. Per the germline V gene, CDR1 is SGHAT and CDR2 is FQNNGV. V was shortened by 11 bases and J by 8 bases, with 19 bases between the two germline ends. This chain's CDR3 is CAAARNHVDSPLHF. Written as DNA, the CDR3 is TGTGCCGCTGCCAGGAACCATGTAGATTCACCCCTCCACTTT.

This chain connects TRBV7-2 to TRBJ2-7; tentatively, D is TRBD1 (6 bases). There are 15 residues in the CDR3. Germline V gene data show CDR1 as SGHTA and CDR2 as FQGNSA. V lost 3 bases, J lost 1 base, and 13 bases lay in between. CDR3 DNA: TGTGCCAGCAGCTTCCCGGACAGACTTTCCTACGAGCAGTACTTC. Protein sequence: CASSFPDRLSYEQYF.

The V call is TRBV10-3, the J call TRBJ1-1, with 7 positions matching TRBD1. J was trimmed by 5 bases and V by 0 bases; bases with no gene match: 9. Germline assignment: CDR1 ENHRY and CDR2 SYGVKD. CDR3 length: 16 residues. CDR3 sequence reads: CAISESDRARVTEAFF. The CDR3 coding sequence is TGTGCCATCAGTGAGTCTGACAGGGCAAGGGTGACTGAAGCTTTCTTT.

The chain joins TRBV5-1 to TRBJ2-7; 10 bases agree with TRBD1. The germline CDR1 and CDR2 sequences are SGHRS and YFSETQ. Unmatched junction bases numbered 13, after V lost 9 bases and J lost 4 bases. The CDR3 has 15 residues. CDR3: CATKLGTGQGYEQYF. In nucleotides, the CDR3 is TGCGCCACGAAGCTTGGCACGGGACAGGGGTACGAGCAGTACTTC.